This TCR beta chain is from a study of blood T cell repertoires in COVID-19. In the study overall: Material from acute and convalescent COVID-19 was sourced from the United States, Italy and Spain. T cells, B-cell-depleted T cells, or PBMCs provided the cDNA or gDNA that served as material.

Germline V lookup: CDR1 SGHVS, CDR2 FNYEAQ. V lost 5 bases and J lost 2; bases outside the gene matches: 3. The CDR3 loop spans 15 amino acids. Sequencing used immunoSEQ multiplex PCR; TCRdb keeps in-frame clones, though not all of them. The table has hundreds of thousands of clones, 86% seen once. Patients of the Seattle cohort, enrolled during active infection, were followed longitudinally. V usage is TRBV7-6 and J usage is TRBJ1-4, with 9 bases fitting TRBD1. This sequence was found in an older woman with COVID-19, enrolled during active disease. Sequenced input: peripheral blood. The CDR3: CASSPGTGTNEKLFF. In DNA, the CDR3 is TGTGCCAGCAGCCCCGGGACAGGGACTAATGAAAAACTGTTTTTT.